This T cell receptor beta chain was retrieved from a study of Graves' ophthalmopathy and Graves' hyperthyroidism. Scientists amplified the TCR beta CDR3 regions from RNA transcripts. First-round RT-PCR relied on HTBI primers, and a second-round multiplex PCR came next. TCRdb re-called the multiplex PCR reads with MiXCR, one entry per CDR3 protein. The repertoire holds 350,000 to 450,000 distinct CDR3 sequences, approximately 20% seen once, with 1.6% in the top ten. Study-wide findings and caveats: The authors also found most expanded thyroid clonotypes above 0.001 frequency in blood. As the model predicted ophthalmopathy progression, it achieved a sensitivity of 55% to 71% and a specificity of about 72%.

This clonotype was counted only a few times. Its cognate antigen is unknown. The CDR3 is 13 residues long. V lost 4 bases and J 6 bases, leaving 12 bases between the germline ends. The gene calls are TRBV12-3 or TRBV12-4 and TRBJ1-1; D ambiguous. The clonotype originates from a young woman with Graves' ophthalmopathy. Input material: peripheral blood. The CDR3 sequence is CASSWTHKAEAFF. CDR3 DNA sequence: TGTGCCAGCAGTTGGACGCACAAAGCTGAAGCTTTCTTT.